This T cell receptor beta chain was sequenced during a study of tumor and adjacent non-tumor tissue in lung cancer. Across the whole study: Patients were aged about 31 to 76, about 10 men and about 5 women, stage I to III. Approximately 4 million productive TCRbeta reads were obtained per sample on average.

A modified ARM-PCR protocol with three rounds of nested PCR amplified TCRbeta. TCRdb passed the multiplex PCR reads through MiXCR, listing each CDR3 protein once. The sample holds some 74,000 distinct CDR3 sequences, 72% seen once. Overall study results and limits: Significantly higher TCR diversity was found in tumor than normal lung.

RNA was extracted from bulk tissue without any cell sorting. This clonotype was detected only once. Antigen unknown. A junction boundary mismatches the germline segment, possibly from a read error. Germline V gives CDR1 DFQATT, CDR2 SNEGSKA (reference sequence). This CDR3 has 13 residues. The TCR sequence derives from a woman aged 40 to 50 with non-small cell lung cancer. Sequences were obtained from lung tumor tissue. V and J are TRBV20-1 and TRBJ2-5; TRBD1 is a possible D gene (6 bases). The CDR3 DNA sequence: TGCAGTACTAGTCGTCCAGGGGAAGAGACCCAGTACTTC. Translation gives CSTSRPGEETQYF.